This entry lists 29 T cell receptor beta chains sequenced from one sample in a study of blood T cell repertoires in COVID-19. TCRdb keeps only in-frame clones here, not all; method: immunoSEQ multiplex PCR. Found here are some 100,000 clones, 85% of them singletons; the top ten hold about 1.8%. The sequenced sample was peripheral blood. These receptors were collected from a woman between 70 and 85 years old with active or convalescent COVID-19.

The CDR3 region has the DNA TGTGCCAGCAGTTTACAGGGTTTCCACTACGAGCAGTACTTC. Its protein is CASSLQGFHYEQYF. This sequence joins TRBV6-2 or TRBV6-3 and TRBJ2-7, with D possibly matching TRBD1 (6 bases). CDR3 length: 14 residues. Germline V lookup: CDR1 MNHEY, CDR2 SVGEGT. V lost 4 bases and J lost 3, with 13 bases in between.

The rearrangement links TRBV3-1 (or the pseudogene TRBV3-2) to TRBJ1-1, with D perhaps TRBD1 (5 bases). The germline gives CDR1 LGHDT, CDR2 YNNKEL (reference sequence). The CDR3 loop spans 13 amino acids. The V end lost 3 bases, the J end lost 1 base, and 6 bases lay between the germline ends. DNA of the CDR3: TGTGCCAGCAGCCAGGGGGGGAACACTGAAGCTTTCTTT. It specifies CASSQGGNTEAFF.

The J gene is TRBJ1-1, the V gene TRBV7-9, with D tentatively TRBD1 (5 bases). From germline, CDR1 is SEHNR and CDR2 FQNEAQ (reference sequence). The ends were cut back, 1 base at V and 9 bases at J, with 12 bases in the middle. The CDR3 covers 13 residues. The CDR3 DNA sequence: TGTGCCAGCAGCTTAGGGGTGACAGCACAAGCTTTCTTT. Residues: CASSLGVTAQAFF.

A few counts support this clone. This sequence joins TRBV5-4 and TRBJ1-1; D is uncertain. There are 15 residues in the CDR3. The germline V gene encodes CDR1 SGHNT and CDR2 YYREEE (reference sequence). V lost 0 bases and J lost 0, with 9 bases in between. The CDR3 loop is CASSLGGTMNTEAFF. In DNA form, the CDR3 reads TGTGCCAGCAGCTTGGGTGGTACTATGAACACTGAAGCTTTCTTT.

This rearrangement joins TRBV5-8 to TRBJ2-1, with TRBD2 identical over 14 bases. Germline lookup yields CDR1 SGHTS and CDR2 YDEGEE. The CDR3 spans 17 residues. V gave up 4 bases and J gave up 8 bases; unmatched junction bases: 11. The CDR3: CASSLTTTSGGAYEQFF. CDR3 in DNA: TGTGCCAGCAGCCTTACGACGACTAGCGGGGGGGCATATGAGCAGTTCTTC.

The V and J genes are TRBV12-3 or TRBV12-4 and TRBJ2-7, with D possibly matching TRBD2 (6 bases). CDR3 size: 13 residues. Trimming pared 6 bases from V and 6 bases from J, leaving 15 bases between. The CDR3 loop is CASRRWGGIEQYF. CDR3 nucleotide sequence: TGTGCCAGCAGGAGGTGGGGCGGGATCGAGCAGTACTTC.

J is TRBJ1-3 and V is TRBV7-2; the D is unclear. V was clipped by 0 bases and J by 9 bases, with 6 bases between them. The CDR3 runs 12 residues. CDR1 is SGHTA, CDR2 FQGNSA, per germline. The CDR3 loop is CASSLAGGTIYF. CDR3 nucleotide sequence: TGTGCCAGCAGCTTAGCCGGCGGCACCATATATTTT.

V is TRBV10-1 and J is TRBJ2-1; 10 nucleotides align to TRBD2. With 2 bases clipped from V and 9 bases from J, the junction kept 10 bases outside the gene matches. Germline V gene data show CDR1 as WNHNN and CDR2 as SYGVQD (reference sequence). The CDR3 totals 16 residues. The CDR3 bases are TGCGCCAGCAGTGAGGGGAGCGGGAGGGGTCTGGGTGAGCAGTTCTTC. It yields the protein CASSEGSGRGLGEQFF.

The chain joins TRBV18 to TRBJ2-3; 9 nucleotides align to TRBD2. The J segment lost 1 base and the V segment lost 1 base, leaving 6 bases of the junction unmatched. CDR3 length: 17 residues. Germline V gene data show CDR1 as KGHSH and CDR2 as LQKENI. CDR3 region: CASSPLALAGRTDTQYF. The CDR3 DNA follows: TGTGCCAGCTCACCACTTGCGCTAGCGGGGCGCACAGATACGCAGTATTTT. The full variable domain, rest sourced from reference TRBV18 and TRBJ2-3, is NAGVMQNPRHLVRRRGQEARLRCSPMKGHSHVYWYRQLPEEGLKFMVYLQKENIIDESGMPKERFSAEFPKEGPSILRIQQVVRGDSAAYFCASSPLALAGRTDTQYFGPGTRLTVL.

This rearrangement joins TRBV6-1 to TRBJ1-2; 10 bases align to TRBD1. Germline trimming cut 3 bases from V and 10 bases from J; bases unmatched to any gene: 11. Germline V lookup: CDR1 MNHNS, CDR2 SASEGT. The CDR3 has 15 amino acids. Written as DNA, the CDR3 is TGTGCCAGCAGTGATAGAACTAGGACAGGGGGATACTACACCTTC. It yields the protein CASSDRTRTGGYYTF.

The V and J genes are TRBV7-2 and TRBJ2-2, with D perhaps matching TRBD2 (6 bases). Germline V CDR1 and CDR2: SGHTA, FQGNSA. Trimming removed 1 base at V and 2 bases at J, with 11 bases between. CDR3 size: 16 residues. The CDR3 DNA reads TGTGCCAGCAGCTTAGGTGCGCGGGATAACACCGGGGAGCTGTTTTTT. This translates into CASSLGARDNTGELFF.

The genes are TRBV5-1 and TRBJ2-3, with D unclear. CDR3 size: 15 residues. CDR1 is SGHRS and CDR2 is YFSETQ in the germline V gene. The V and J ends lost 4 bases and 0 bases respectively, with 12 bases between them. DNA for the CDR3: TGCGCCAGCAGCCCCTCGCTAATCAGCACAGATACGCAGTATTTT. It translates to CASSPSLISTDTQYF.

The rearrangement links TRBV18 to TRBJ2-7; 8 nucleotides align to TRBD2. The CDR3 spans 17 residues. Germline-derived CDR1 and CDR2 are KGHSH and LQKENI. J was trimmed by 1 base and V by 2 bases; bases with no gene match: 10. The CDR3 DNA sequence: TGTGCCAGCTCACCAAATCAACTAGCGGTATTATCCTACGAGCAGTACTTC. Translating gives CASSPNQLAVLSYEQYF.

The genes are TRBV29-1 and TRBJ2-1; 9 bases agree with TRBD2. CDR1 and CDR2 from the germline V gene are SQVTM and ANQGSEA. V trimming: 3 bases; J trimming: 8 bases; junction bases outside the gene matches: 8. This CDR3 spans 14 amino acids. The CDR3 here is CSVDLVAGVDEQFF. The CDR3 DNA follows: TGCAGCGTTGATCTGGTAGCGGGAGTTGATGAGCAGTTCTTC.

This chain joins TRBV28 and TRBJ2-2; perhaps TRBD2 as D (6 bases). This CDR3 has 14 amino acids. CDR1 is MDHEN and CDR2 is SYDVKM in the germline V gene. V was clipped by 6 bases and J by 8 bases, with 16 bases between them. Written as DNA, the CDR3 is TGTGCCAGCAGCCCGGCGGGCGGGGCAGGGGAGCTGTTTTTT. This translates into CASSPAGGAGELFF.

The chain has TRBV5-1 and TRBJ2-3; TRBD2 might be the D (6 bases). Germline CDR1 reads SGHRS; CDR2 reads YFSETQ. The CDR3 totals 15 residues. V was pared by 1 base and J by 2 bases, with 11 bases between. The CDR3 spells CASSLNGGTTDTQYF. The DNA for the CDR3 is TGCGCCAGCAGCTTGAACGGAGGGACCACAGATACGCAGTATTTT.

V gene TRBV9 combines with J gene TRBJ2-2; D is perhaps TRBD2 (5 bases). Trimming removed 2 bases at V and 6 bases at J, with 14 bases between. CDR1 and CDR2 from the germline V gene are SGDLS and YYNGEE. The CDR3 sequence is 15 residues long. CDR3 DNA sequence: TGTGCCAGCAGCGTGACGGGGAGTGGAGCCGGGGAGCTGTTTTTT. Its translation is CASSVTGSGAGELFF.

The chain is built from TRBV6-5 and TRBJ2-1; 10 bases are a match to TRBD2. The CDR3 consists of 15 residues. Germline CDR1 MNHEY, CDR2 SVGAGI. V was clipped by 6 bases and J by 2 bases; unmatched bases: 4. The CDR3 DNA follows: TGTGCCAGCAGAAGAACTAGCGGGGCCTACAATGAGCAGTTCTTC. Translated, it gives CASRRTSGAYNEQFF.

The chain uses TRBV7-2 and TRBJ2-3; D is ambiguous. The CDR3 is 14 amino acids. The V end lost 0 bases, the J end lost 3 bases, and 7 bases lay between the germline ends. Germline CDR1 is SGHTA and CDR2 is FQGNSA. The CDR3 sequence is CASSLASRTDTQYF. CDR3 in DNA: TGTGCCAGCAGCTTAGCTAGTCGGACAGATACGCAGTATTTT.

The chain links TRBV18 to TRBJ1-1; 9 positions match TRBD1. The CDR3 loop spans 15 amino acids. Germline V CDR1 and CDR2: KGHSH, LQKENI. Germline trimming cut 3 bases from V and 5 bases from J; bases unmatched to any gene: 7. The CDR3 spells CASSPSGQGRTEAFF. The CDR3 nucleotides are TGTGCCAGCTCACCTTCGGGACAGGGTAGGACTGAAGCTTTCTTT. Full variable domain (remainder filled in from reference TRBV18 and TRBJ1-1): NAGVMQNPRHLVRRRGQEARLRCSPMKGHSHVYWYRQLPEEGLKFMVYLQKENIIDESGMPKERFSAEFPKEGPSILRIQQVVRGDSAAYFCASSPSGQGRTEAFFGQGTRLTVV.

V usage is TRBV18 and J usage is TRBJ2-3; 9 bases are shared with TRBD1. The V and J ends lost 1 base and 2 bases, in that order; junction bases with no gene match: 7. CDR3 size: 17 residues. Germline values: CDR1 KGHSH, CDR2 LQKENI. The CDR3 loop reads CASSPRGQGTTTDTQYF. The CDR3 bases are TGTGCCAGCTCACCACGTGGACAGGGGACAACCACAGATACGCAGTATTTT.

V usage is TRBV11-3 and J usage is TRBJ1-6; weak D call: TRBD1 (6 bases). CDR1 is SGHNT, CDR2 YENEEA, per germline. The CDR3 has 16 residues. V was shortened by 2 bases and J by 5 bases, with 13 bases between the two germline ends. CDR3 amino acids: CASSLHRQANNSPLHF. The CDR3, as DNA: TGTGCCAGCAGCTTACACCGACAGGCTAATAATTCACCCCTCCACTTT.

The chain uses TRBV7-9 and TRBJ2-5, with TRBD2 matching 10 bases. This CDR3 has 14 residues. J lost 5 bases, V lost 6 bases, and 6 bases had no gene match. CDR1 SEHNR and CDR2 FQNEAQ come from the germline V gene (reference sequence). CDR3 DNA: TGTGCCAGCAGTGGAAGCGGGAGGGGGGAGACCCAGTACTTC. It translates to CASSGSGRGETQYF.

The chain couples TRBV5-1 to TRBJ1-2; 7 nucleotides agree with TRBD1. The J segment lost 2 bases and the V segment lost 1 base, leaving 8 bases of the junction unmatched. This CDR3 contains 16 residues. CDR1 and CDR2 (germline): SGHRS, YFSETQ. The CDR3 DNA reads as TGCGCCAGCAGCTTGAAACAGGGGACAACGAACTATGGCTACACCTTC. Translated, it gives CASSLKQGTTNYGYTF.

J is TRBJ2-7 and V is TRBV5-1, with D perhaps TRBD1 (6 bases). Trimming left V 4 bases short and J 5 bases short, with 16 bases between. This CDR3 has 14 amino acids. Germline V lookup: CDR1 SGHRS, CDR2 YFSETQ. The CDR3 region is CASSQGQGIHEQYF. DNA for the CDR3: TGCGCCAGCAGCCAGGGGCAGGGGATCCACGAGCAGTACTTC.

The chain uses TRBV6-2 or TRBV6-3 and TRBJ1-2; no clear D gene. This CDR3 is built from 13 residues. In germline, CDR1 is MNHEY, CDR2 SVGEGT. The V and J ends lost 2 bases and 4 bases respectively, with 8 bases between them. The CDR3 region has the DNA TGTGCCAGCAGTTACCCGGGAGGCTATGGCTACACCTTC. Protein product: CASSYPGGYGYTF.

This chain uses TRBV27 with TRBJ2-2; 7 bases line up with TRBD2. CDR1 is MNHEY and CDR2 is SMNVEV in the germline V gene (reference sequence). The CDR3 is 14 residues long. V gave up 4 bases and J gave up 3 bases; unmatched junction bases: 2. For the CDR3, the DNA is TGTGCCAGCAGTTGGGGAGGGGACACCGGGGAGCTGTTTTTT. Protein: CASSWGGDTGELFF.

J is TRBJ2-1 and V is TRBV29-1; D unresolved. CDR1 SQVTM and CDR2 ANQGSEA come from the germline V gene. The CDR3 extends over 14 amino acids. V dropped 3 bases and J dropped 3 bases, with 12 bases sitting between them. The CDR3 protein is CSVERVSYYNEQFF. The DNA for the CDR3 is TGCAGCGTTGAGCGCGTTAGCTACTACAATGAGCAGTTCTTC.

CDR3 in DNA: TGTGCCACCAGCAGAGATCGCAGACAGAATCAGCCCCAGCATTTT. It is translated as CATSRDRRQNQPQHF. The gene calls are TRBV15 and TRBJ1-5; TRBD1 might be the D (5 bases). Trimming pared 0 bases from V and 4 bases from J, leaving 10 bases between. The CDR3 runs 15 residues. Germline CDR1 LNHNV, CDR2 YYDKDF (reference sequence).